This T cell receptor (beta chain) came from a study of T cells after yellow fever vaccination. Germline V CDR1 and CDR2: DFQATT, SNEGSKA (reference sequence). This CDR3 is built from 13 residues. J gave up 8 bases and V 3 bases, and 7 bases lay outside the gene matches. Template switching by 5'RACE produced TCR cDNA, adding a universal primer site and UMIs. TCRdb used MiXCR to reprocess the 5' RACE reads, holding one entry per CDR3 protein. The sample contains about 160,000 distinct CDR3 sequences, under 7.5% of which appear only once. This clonotype was observed a few times. This receptor was identified in a man between 18 and 35 years old who received the YFV17D yellow fever vaccine. The sample consisted of CD4+ T cells sorted from PBMCs, taken 5 days after the first yellow fever vaccination. This chain joins TRBV20-1 and TRBJ1-2, with 9 bases fitting TRBD1. The CDR3 DNA is TGCAGTGCTAGTACAGGGGGCTTCGTCGGCTACACCTTC. Protein: CSASTGGFVGYTF.